This TCR beta chain is drawn from a study of CD8+ T cells in alopecia areata. Germline assignment: CDR1 SGHRS and CDR2 YFSETQ. This CDR3 is 12 amino acids long. Trimming left V 4 bases short and J 3 bases short, with 8 bases between. Sequencing used cDNA as its template, made by extracting RNA and reverse transcribing it. Clones were sequenced by immunoSEQ multiplex PCR, and TCRdb holds only the in-frame ones, with some missing. The sample includes approximately 150,000 clones, approximately 62% of them seen just once. A remark on this clone: Its antigen is unidentified.

Treatment defined: oral pan-JAK inhibitor, 5-10 mg twice daily. Peripheral blood and lesional scalp punch biopsies were taken from alopecia areata patients. Points from the study as a whole: Greater clonality was observed in lesional scalp samples, especially alopecia totalis/universalis, versus normal scalp. Scalp sample sequencing also detects resident alphabeta T cells of normal skin.

The genes are TRBV5-1 and TRBJ2-7; D is undetermined. The source is a human donor with alopecia areata. This specimen was CD4+ T cells sorted from blood, taken at week 24, from a patient treated with tofacitinib. The CDR3 DNA sequence: TGCGCCAGCAGCGAATGGGGCTACGAGCAGTACTTC. This sequence encodes CASSEWGYEQYF.